This TCR beta chain was identified in a study of blood T cell repertoires in COVID-19. Germline V lookup: CDR1 MNHEY, CDR2 SVGAGI. The CDR3 runs to 15 residues. After removal of 1 base from V and 4 bases from J, the junction contained 4 bases not matched to a gene. This table comes from immunoSEQ multiplex PCR, and its TCRdb copy is limited to in-frame clones, with some not included. The table lists 250,000 to 300,000 clones, roughly 90% of them singletons. The clonotype originates from a woman aged 25 to 45 with COVID-19, enrolled during active disease. V is TRBV6-5 and J is TRBJ2-4, with TRBD2 matching over 7 bases. Source material: peripheral blood. The CDR3 region has the DNA TGTGCCAGCAGTTACTTTGCTAGCGGTAAAAACATTCAGTACTTC. This translates into CASSYFASGKNIQYF.